This TCR beta chain comes out of a study of shared clonotypes between healthy human individuals. CDR1 and CDR2 (germline): MDHEN, SYDVKM. V was pared by 1 base and J by 7 bases, with 8 bases between. CDR3 length: 13 residues. The healthy adult donors were HIV-negative and reported no recent acute infections or vaccinations. Memory CD4+ cells were the fraction left after CD45RA+ naive selection. Per the authors' pipeline: Owing to the provision of junction-only sequences devoid of quality scores by immunoSEQ, filtering differed. Generated by immunoSEQ multiplex PCR, the TCRdb table keeps only in-frame clones and is missing some. The V and J calls and the clone size are those of that table, but D and trimming were determined from the DNA. The data contain 740,000 or so clones, around three quarters of them seen just once; the ten biggest clones take up around 2%. The study, taken as a whole, reports: Apart from blood, nothing was sampled; tissue repertoires likely differ.

Comments on this clone: Its antigen is unknown.

The chain links TRBV28 to TRBJ1-5; maybe TRBD1 (5 bases). The TCR comes from a young woman in good health. Sequencing used memory CD4+ T cells sorted from blood. The subset denotes: CD45RA-negative fraction. The CDR3 spells CASSLFRDQPQHF. CDR3 sequence (DNA): TGTGCCAGCAGTTTATTTCGGGACCAGCCCCAGCATTTT.